This TCR beta chain appears in the sequencing data of a study of blood T cell repertoires in COVID-19. Germline V gives CDR1 SGHDT, CDR2 YYEEEE. Trimming cost V 8 bases and J 0 bases, with 15 bases left between them. This CDR3 comprises 16 residues. The assay was immunoSEQ multiplex PCR, and TCRdb's table has in-frame clones only and misses some. The sample shows under 200,000 clones, about four fifths of them seen only once. This TCR was recovered from a woman aged 80 or over with acute or convalescent COVID-19. The sequencing sample was made of peripheral blood. The V and J genes are TRBV5-6 and TRBJ2-6; D possibly corresponds to TRBD1 (6 bases). Written as DNA, the CDR3 is TGTGCCAGTAATCTCGTAGGGGGCTCTGGGGCCAACGTCCTGACTTTC. As protein: CASNLVGGSGANVLTF.